This T cell receptor (beta chain) was recovered during a study of blood T cell repertoires in COVID-19. The V gene's germline CDR1 is SGDLS and CDR2 YYNGEE. V lost 4 bases and J lost 7, with 21 bases in between. This CDR3 has 16 residues. Here immunoSEQ multiplex PCR was the method, and the copy in TCRdb shows in-frame clones only, minus some. The data hold fewer than 300,000 clones, with roughly 88% observed a single time. The sequencing sample was made of PBMCs or T cells enriched from blood (not recorded which). This clonotype originated in a woman aged 40 to 50 with acute COVID-19. The V gene is TRBV9, the J gene TRBJ2-1, with a weak D call TRBD1 (6 bases). Here the CDR3 DNA reads TGTGCCAGCAGCTCCCGGGAACAGGGAGTCCGTAATGAGCAGTTCTTC. It specifies CASSSREQGVRNEQFF.